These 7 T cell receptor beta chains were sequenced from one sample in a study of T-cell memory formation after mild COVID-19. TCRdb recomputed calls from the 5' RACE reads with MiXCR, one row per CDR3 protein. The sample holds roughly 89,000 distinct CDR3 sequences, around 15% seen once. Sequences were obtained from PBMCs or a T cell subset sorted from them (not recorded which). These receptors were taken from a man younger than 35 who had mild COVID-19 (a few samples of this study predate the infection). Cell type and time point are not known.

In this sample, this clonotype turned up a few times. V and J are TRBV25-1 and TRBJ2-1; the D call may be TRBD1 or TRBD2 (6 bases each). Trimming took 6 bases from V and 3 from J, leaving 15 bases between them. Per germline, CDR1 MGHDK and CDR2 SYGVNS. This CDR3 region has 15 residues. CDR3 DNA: TGTGCCAGCAGCGTACTCGGGGGCGACTACAATGAGCAGTTCTTC. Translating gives CASSVLGGDYNEQFF.

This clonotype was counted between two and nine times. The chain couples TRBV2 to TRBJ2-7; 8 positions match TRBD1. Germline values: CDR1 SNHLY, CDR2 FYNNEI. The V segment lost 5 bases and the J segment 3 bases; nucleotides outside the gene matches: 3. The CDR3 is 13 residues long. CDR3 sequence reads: CASSWTGLYEQYV. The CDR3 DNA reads TGTGCCAGCAGTTGGACAGGGCTCTACGAGCAGTACGTC.

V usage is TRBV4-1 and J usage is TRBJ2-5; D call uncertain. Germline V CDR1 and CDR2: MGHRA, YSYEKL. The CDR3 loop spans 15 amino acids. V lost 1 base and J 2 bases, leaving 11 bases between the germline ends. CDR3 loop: CASSQVVGVQETQYF. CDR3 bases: TGCGCCAGCAGCCAAGTAGTCGGCGTACAAGAGACCCAGTACTTC.

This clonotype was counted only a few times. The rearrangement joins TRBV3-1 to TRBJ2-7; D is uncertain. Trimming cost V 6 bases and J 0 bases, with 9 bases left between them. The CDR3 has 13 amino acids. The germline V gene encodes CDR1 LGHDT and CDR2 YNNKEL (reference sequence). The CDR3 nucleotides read TGTGCCAGCAGTCCAGAAAGCTCCTACGAGCAGTACTTC. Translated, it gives CASSPESSYEQYF.

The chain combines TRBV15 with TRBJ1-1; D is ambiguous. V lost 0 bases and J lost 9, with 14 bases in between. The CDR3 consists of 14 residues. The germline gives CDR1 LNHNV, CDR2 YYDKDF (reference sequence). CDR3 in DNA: TGTGCCACCAGCAGAGACGAAGATTTGTGGCAAGCTTTCTTT. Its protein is CATSRDEDLWQAFF.

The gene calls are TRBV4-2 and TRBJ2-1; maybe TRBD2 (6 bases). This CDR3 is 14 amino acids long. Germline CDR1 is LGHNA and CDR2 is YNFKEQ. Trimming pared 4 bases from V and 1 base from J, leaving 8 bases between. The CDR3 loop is CASSPSVSYNEQFF. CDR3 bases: TGTGCCAGCAGCCCTAGCGTTTCCTACAATGAGCAGTTCTTC.

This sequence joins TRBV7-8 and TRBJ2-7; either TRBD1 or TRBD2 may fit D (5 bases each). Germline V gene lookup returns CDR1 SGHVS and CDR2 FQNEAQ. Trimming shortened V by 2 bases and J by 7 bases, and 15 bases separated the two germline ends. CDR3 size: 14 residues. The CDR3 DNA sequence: TGTGCCAGCAGCTTACCCGGGACCCCAGGGGAGCAGTACGTC. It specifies CASSLPGTPGEQYV.